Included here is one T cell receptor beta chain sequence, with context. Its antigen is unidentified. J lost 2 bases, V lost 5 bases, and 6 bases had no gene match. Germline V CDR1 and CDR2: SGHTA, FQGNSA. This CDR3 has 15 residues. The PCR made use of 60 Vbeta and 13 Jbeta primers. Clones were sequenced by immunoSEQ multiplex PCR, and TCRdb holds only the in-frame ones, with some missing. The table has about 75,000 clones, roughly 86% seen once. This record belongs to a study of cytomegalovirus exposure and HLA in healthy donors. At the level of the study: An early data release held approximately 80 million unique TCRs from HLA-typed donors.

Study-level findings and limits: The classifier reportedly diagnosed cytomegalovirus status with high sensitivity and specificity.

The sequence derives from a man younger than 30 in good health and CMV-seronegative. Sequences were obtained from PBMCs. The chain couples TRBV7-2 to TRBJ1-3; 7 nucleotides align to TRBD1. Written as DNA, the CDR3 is TGTGCCAGCAGCACAGGGGATAAAGCTGGAAACACCATATATTTT. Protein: CASSTGDKAGNTIYF.